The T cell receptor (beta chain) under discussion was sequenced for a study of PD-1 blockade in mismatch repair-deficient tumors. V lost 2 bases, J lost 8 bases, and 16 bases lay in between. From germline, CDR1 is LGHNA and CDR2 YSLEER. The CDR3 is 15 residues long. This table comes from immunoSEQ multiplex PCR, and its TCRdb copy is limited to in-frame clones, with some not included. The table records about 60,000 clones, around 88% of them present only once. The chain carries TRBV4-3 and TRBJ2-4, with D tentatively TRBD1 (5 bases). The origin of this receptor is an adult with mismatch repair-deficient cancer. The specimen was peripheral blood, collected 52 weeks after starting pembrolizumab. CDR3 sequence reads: CASSQLQGHGDIQYF. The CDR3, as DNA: TGCGCCAGCAGCCAATTACAAGGACATGGGGACATTCAGTACTTC.